These 30 T cell receptor beta chains came from one sample sequenced in a study of blood T cell repertoires in COVID-19. TCRdb keeps only in-frame clones here, not all; method: immunoSEQ multiplex PCR. Of about 220,000 clones listed, around 87% are singletons. Source material: PBMCs or T cells enriched from blood (not recorded which). All receptors derive from a young man who had been exposed to COVID-19.

This sequence joins TRBV4-1 and TRBJ1-4; 12 positions match TRBD1. CDR3 length equals 19 residues. Per germline, CDR1 MGHRA and CDR2 YSYEKL. J was trimmed by 6 bases and V by 1 base; bases with no gene match: 12. The CDR3, as DNA: TGCGCCAGCAGCCAAGCTCCGGGACAGGGGGCTAGAGGGTATGAAAAACTGTTTTTT. Residues: CASSQAPGQGARGYEKLFF.

J is TRBJ2-1 and V is TRBV27; 7 bases align to TRBD2. V gave up 5 bases and J gave up 5 bases; unmatched junction bases: 18. From germline, CDR1 is MNHEY and CDR2 SMNVEV (reference sequence). The CDR3 length is 18 residues. CDR3: CASSLGVQRGALNNEQFF. CDR3 bases: TGTGCCAGCAGTCTAGGTGTCCAGCGGGGAGCCCTGAACAATGAGCAGTTCTTC.

The rearrangement joins TRBV9 to TRBJ1-2; TRBD1 might be the D (6 bases). The V and J ends lost 1 base and 6 bases respectively, with 16 bases between them. The CDR3 sequence is 15 residues long. CDR1 and CDR2 from the germline V gene are SGDLS and YYNGEE. The CDR3 sequence is CASSVTGFGRDGYTF. CDR3 nucleotides: TGTGCCAGCAGCGTAACAGGGTTTGGAAGGGATGGCTACACCTTC.

The CDR3 DNA follows: TGTGCCAGCAGCCATGGGGGAGGCACTGAAGCTTTCTTT. This encodes CASSHGGGTEAFF. This rearrangement joins TRBV11-2 to TRBJ1-1, with D perhaps TRBD1 (5 bases). V dropped 5 bases and J dropped 4 bases, with 11 bases sitting between them. The CDR3 is made up of 13 amino acids. Germline loops: CDR1 SGHAT, CDR2 FQNNGV.

This chain connects TRBV13 to TRBJ2-2, with D possibly being TRBD2 (7 bases). This CDR3 is 16 amino acids long. CDR1 PRHDT and CDR2 FYEKMQ come from the germline V gene (reference sequence). V lost 5 bases and J lost 4, with 17 bases in between. CDR3 sequence: CASSLLGGGSTGELFF. Here the CDR3 DNA reads TGTGCCAGCAGCCTCCTCGGGGGCGGGAGCACCGGGGAGCTGTTTTTT.

The chain couples TRBV19 to TRBJ1-1; perhaps TRBD1 as D (5 bases). CDR3 length equals 14 residues. V was clipped by 1 base and J by 8 bases, with 14 bases between them. Germline V CDR1 and CDR2: LNHDA, SQIVND (reference sequence). CDR3 residues: CASSIGFGAGEAFF. Here the CDR3 DNA reads TGTGCCAGTAGTATAGGTTTTGGGGCAGGGGAAGCTTTCTTT. Using reference TRBV19 and TRBJ1-1 for the parts outside the CDR3, the full variable domain is DGGITQSPKYLFRKEGQNVTLSCEQNLNHDAMYWYRQDPGQGLRLIYYSQIVNDFQKGDIAEGYSVSREKKESFPLTVTSAQKNPTAFYLCASSIGFGAGEAFFGQGTRLTVV.

This rearrangement joins TRBV6-1 to TRBJ2-5, with TRBD2 matching over 11 bases. V lost 4 bases and J lost 7; bases outside the gene matches: 14. Germline V gene lookup returns CDR1 MNHNS and CDR2 SASEGT. The CDR3 has 17 residues. The CDR3 spells CASSGTTSGDARWTQYF. The CDR3 DNA follows: TGTGCCAGCAGTGGCACGACTAGCGGGGATGCCAGGTGGACCCAGTACTTC.

The CDR3 here is CASMTWNYGYTF. In DNA, the CDR3 is TGTGCCAGCATGACTTGGAACTATGGCTACACCTTC. The gene calls are TRBV5-6 and TRBJ1-2; D is unclear. Trimming removed 6 bases at V and 2 bases at J, with 8 bases between. Germline-derived CDR1 and CDR2 are SGHDT and YYEEEE. CDR3 size: 12 residues.

This chain links TRBV12-5 with TRBJ1-5; no firm D call. This CDR3 is 15 amino acids long. Germline V gene data show CDR1 as LGHNT and CDR2 as FRNRAP. With 2 bases removed from V and 3 bases from J, the gap between germline ends came to 11 bases. This chain's CDR3 is CASGLTSKFNQPQHF. The CDR3 DNA sequence: TGTGCTAGTGGTTTGACATCCAAGTTCAATCAGCCCCAGCATTTT.

The gene calls are TRBV11-2 and TRBJ2-1; 13 bases align to TRBD2. The CDR3 length is 19 residues. Germline CDR1 is SGHAT and CDR2 is FQNNGV. V lost 5 bases, J lost 1 base, and 11 bases stayed unmatched. The CDR3: CASSPGLAGRLGSYNEQFF. CDR3 sequence (DNA): TGTGCCAGCAGCCCGGGACTAGCGGGGAGGTTAGGGTCCTACAATGAGCAGTTCTTC.

This chain connects TRBV18 to TRBJ2-7; 8 positions match TRBD1. The CDR3 contains 14 residues. Germline-derived CDR1 and CDR2 are KGHSH and LQKENI. Trimming removed 6 bases from V and 7 bases from J; junction bases left unmatched: 11. CDR3 in DNA: TGTGCCAGCTCCCAGGTTCAGGGGGCTAAAGAGCAGTACTTC. Protein sequence: CASSQVQGAKEQYF.

The count of this clone is one. In nucleotides, the CDR3 is TGTGCCAGCAGCTCCCGACAGGGGCCAACTGGAAACACCATATATTTT. Its protein product is CASSSRQGPTGNTIYF. V is TRBV11-2 and J is TRBJ1-3, with 8 bases aligning to TRBD1. This CDR3 region has 16 residues. CDR1 is SGHAT, CDR2 FQNNGV, per germline. Germline trimming cut 4 bases from V and 2 bases from J; bases unmatched to any gene: 7.

CDR3 DNA: TGTGCCAGCAGCTTGGATACAGGGGCAGGGGACACTGAAGCTTTCTTT. Protein sequence: CASSLDTGAGDTEAFF. This chain joins TRBV5-6 and TRBJ1-1; the match to TRBD1 covers 7 bases. There are 16 residues in the CDR3. V gave up 0 bases and J gave up 3 bases; unmatched junction bases: 8. Germline CDR1 SGHDT, CDR2 YYEEEE.

The genes are TRBV18 and TRBJ1-2, with D perhaps TRBD1 (5 bases). The CDR3 sequence is 13 residues long. The germline CDR1 and CDR2 sequences are KGHSH and LQKENI. Trimming took off 4 bases at V and 10 bases at J, with 16 bases between the two ends. The CDR3 nucleotides are TGTGCCAGCTCACGGGGCCAGGAAGTGGACTACACCTTC. As protein: CASSRGQEVDYTF.

This rearrangement joins TRBV27 to TRBJ2-7; 9 bases match TRBD1. Germline assignment: CDR1 MNHEY and CDR2 SMNVEV (reference sequence). The J segment lost 4 bases and the V segment lost 5 bases, leaving 9 bases of the junction unmatched. This CDR3 contains 15 residues. CDR3 amino acids: CASSDGDRVAYEQYF. In DNA form, the CDR3 reads TGTGCCAGCAGTGACGGGGACAGGGTGGCATACGAGCAGTACTTC.

The rearrangement links TRBV29-1 to TRBJ1-2; TRBD1 matches 8 bases. Germline V gene data show CDR1 as SQVTM and CDR2 as ANQGSEA. The CDR3 sequence is 15 residues long. The trim removed 5 bases at V and 4 bases at J, leaving 12 bases unmatched. For the CDR3, the DNA is TGCAGCGTTAACTATCCGGACAGGGAAGGCTATGGCTACACCTTC. Its protein is CSVNYPDREGYGYTF.

The chain links TRBV6-5 to TRBJ1-5; D ambiguous. Trimming pared 5 bases from V and 0 bases from J, leaving 8 bases between. The germline V gene has CDR1 MNHEY and CDR2 SVGAGI. The CDR3 sequence is 14 residues long. For the CDR3, the DNA is TGTGCCAGCAGTAATACAGATAGCAATCAGCCCCAGCATTTT. This encodes CASSNTDSNQPQHF.

The rearrangement uses TRBV27 and TRBJ2-7, with D tentatively TRBD1 (7 bases). V was shortened by 0 bases and J by 3 bases, with 15 bases between the two germline ends. Per the germline V gene, CDR1 is MNHEY and CDR2 is SMNVEV (reference sequence). This CDR3 spans 16 amino acids. CDR3 in amino acids: CASSLSMGRGVYEQYF. The CDR3 nucleotides are TGTGCCAGCAGTTTATCGATGGGCAGGGGGGTCTACGAGCAGTACTTC.

The gene calls are TRBV5-6 and TRBJ2-5, with 9 bases identical to TRBD1. The trim removed 0 bases at V and 5 bases at J, leaving 14 bases unmatched. This CDR3 spans 18 amino acids. Germline-derived CDR1 and CDR2 are SGHDT and YYEEEE. The CDR3 nucleotides are TGTGCCAGCAGCTTGGACATTGTGGGGACAGGGAGTTTGGAGACCCAGTACTTC. This sequence encodes CASSLDIVGTGSLETQYF. The full variable domain, rest sourced from reference TRBV5-6 and TRBJ2-5, is DAGVTQSPTHLIKTRGQQVTLRCSPKSGHDTVSWYQQALGQGPQFIFQYYEEEERQRGNFPDRFSGHQFPNYSSELNVNALLLGDSALYLCASSLDIVGTGSLETQYFGPGTRLLVL.

The chain recombines TRBV4-1 with TRBJ1-3; D not certain. The CDR3 totals 17 residues. Germline V gene data show CDR1 as MGHRA and CDR2 as YSYEKL. V lost 0 bases and J lost 0, with 12 bases in between. The CDR3 nucleotides are TGCGCCAGCAGCCAAGAACCGACGGGATCCTCTGGAAACACCATATATTTT. Protein product: CASSQEPTGSSGNTIYF.

This chain connects TRBV4-1 to TRBJ2-7; D unclear. Germline V gives CDR1 MGHRA, CDR2 YSYEKL. CDR3 length: 16 residues. The germline V and J ends were trimmed by 0 bases and 0 bases, with 12 bases remaining between them. The CDR3 bases are TGCGCCAGCAGCCAAGAGGTACCCGAGAGCTCCTACGAGCAGTACTTC. The encoded protein is CASSQEVPESSYEQYF.

The chain combines TRBV5-5 with TRBJ1-6, with TRBD1 identical over 9 bases. Trimming cost V 5 bases and J 0 bases; bases outside gene matches: 9. This CDR3 is built from 18 residues. Germline CDR1 SGHKS, CDR2 YYEKEE (reference sequence). CDR3 in amino acids: CASSFTGGTSSYNSPLHF. The CDR3 coding sequence is TGTGCCAGCAGTTTTACAGGGGGCACAAGCTCCTATAATTCACCCCTCCACTTT.

The gene calls are TRBV2 and TRBJ1-2; D gene ambiguous. CDR3 length equals 16 residues. V shed 3 bases and J shed 7 bases, with 21 bases lying between them. Germline V gives CDR1 SNHLY, CDR2 FYNNEI. The CDR3 DNA reads TGTGCCAGCAGTGAGGGCAGAGGGTCGTCCTCGGTTGGCTACACCTTC. It yields the protein CASSEGRGSSSVGYTF.

V and J are TRBV6-5 and TRBJ2-2; the match to TRBD2 covers 7 bases. Germline CDR1 and CDR2: MNHEY and SVGAGI. The CDR3 sequence is 15 residues long. V was pared by 5 bases and J by 6 bases, with 9 bases of the junction left unmatched. CDR3 sequence reads: CASSQMEGRAGELFF. The CDR3 DNA sequence: TGTGCCAGCAGTCAGATGGAGGGGAGGGCCGGGGAGCTGTTTTTT.

This chain joins TRBV7-6 and TRBJ2-3, with 7 bases aligning to TRBD2. The trim removed 5 bases at V and 1 base at J, leaving 6 bases unmatched. The CDR3 is 15 residues long. Germline V CDR1 and CDR2: SGHVS, FNYEAQ. CDR3 bases: TGTGCCAGCAGCCCTATGGGGGGGGGCACAGATACGCAGTATTTT. This translates into CASSPMGGGTDTQYF. The full variable domain, its missing parts supplied by reference TRBV7-6 and TRBJ2-3, is GAGVSQSPRYKVTKRGQDVALRCDPISGHVSLYWYRQALGQGPEFLTYFNYEAQQDKSGLPNDRFSAERPEGSISTLTIQRTEQRDSAMYRCASSPMGGGTDTQYFGPGTRLTVL.

The genes are TRBV25-1 and TRBJ1-1, with D possibly TRBD1 on 5 matching bases. This CDR3 has 12 amino acids. The germline gives CDR1 MGHDK, CDR2 SYGVNS. V was cut by 6 bases and J by 6 bases, with 11 bases left in between. The CDR3 region is CASRGSGAEAFF. The CDR3 nucleotides are TGTGCCAGCAGGGGGTCGGGGGCTGAAGCTTTCTTT.

The rearrangement joins TRBV6-5 to TRBJ1-3; unclear D gene. The CDR3 loop spans 14 amino acids. CDR1 and CDR2 from the germline V gene are MNHEY and SVGAGI. V was clipped by 3 bases and J by 2 bases, with 8 bases between them. CDR3 protein: CASSYAGPGNTIYF. In DNA, the CDR3 is TGTGCCAGCAGTTATGCGGGCCCTGGAAACACCATATATTTT.

The chain couples TRBV5-1 to TRBJ1-4; 7 bases agree with TRBD1. This CDR3 has 18 residues. Looked up from germline, CDR1 is SGHRS and CDR2 is YFSETQ. Losses at the gene ends were 4 bases for V and 4 bases for J; bases not matched to a gene: 16. The CDR3 sequence: CASSPRDRTGAINEKLFF. CDR3 sequence (DNA): TGCGCCAGCAGCCCAAGGGACCGAACAGGGGCTATTAATGAAAAACTGTTTTTT.

The J gene is TRBJ2-4, the V gene TRBV7-9; D perhaps matches TRBD2 (7 bases). The V gene's germline CDR1 is SEHNR and CDR2 FQNEAQ (reference sequence). This CDR3 has 19 amino acids. V was shortened by 5 bases and J by 2 bases, with 25 bases between the two germline ends. The CDR3 loop reads CASSHHRTAGIGTKNIQYF. As DNA, the CDR3 is TGTGCCAGCAGCCACCACCGGACAGCGGGGATTGGAACCAAAAACATTCAGTACTTC.

The chain is built from TRBV5-1 and TRBJ2-5; 10 positions match TRBD1. V shed 4 bases and J 5 bases; nucleotides not matched to a gene: 8. This CDR3 comprises 15 residues. The germline gives CDR1 SGHRS, CDR2 YFSETQ. CDR3 sequence reads: CASSTPGQGPETQYF. The CDR3 region has the DNA TGCGCCAGCAGCACGCCGGGACAGGGGCCGGAGACCCAGTACTTC.